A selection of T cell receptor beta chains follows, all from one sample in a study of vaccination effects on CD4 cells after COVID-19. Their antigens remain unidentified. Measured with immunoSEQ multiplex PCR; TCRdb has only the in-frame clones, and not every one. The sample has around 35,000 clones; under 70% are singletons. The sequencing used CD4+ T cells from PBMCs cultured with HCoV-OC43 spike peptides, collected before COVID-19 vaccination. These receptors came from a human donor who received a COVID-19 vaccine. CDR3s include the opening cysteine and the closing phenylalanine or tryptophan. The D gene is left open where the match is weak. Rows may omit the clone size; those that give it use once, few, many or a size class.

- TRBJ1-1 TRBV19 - TGTGCCAGTAGCTCGTTCGGCGTTGCACGGGTTAGGAACACTGAAGCTTTCTTT CASSSFGVARVRNTEAFF
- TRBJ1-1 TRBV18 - TGTGCCAGCTCACAGCAGCAGGGATTCATGAACACTGAAGCTTTCTTT CASSQQQGFMNTEAFF
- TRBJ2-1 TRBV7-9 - TGTGCCAGCTGGAGCACGAGCTCCTACAATGAGCAGTTCTTC CASWSTSSYNEQFF
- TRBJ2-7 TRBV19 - TGTGCCAGTAGTATTCAGGAGAACTACGAGCAGTACTTC CASSIQENYEQYF
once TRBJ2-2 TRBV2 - TGTGCCAGCACGGCGGTTCCCAACACCGGGGAGCTGTTTTTT CASTAVPNTGELFF
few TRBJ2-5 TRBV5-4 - TGTGCCTACCTGCGGGGGCGGGAGACCCAGTACTTC CAYLRGRETQYF
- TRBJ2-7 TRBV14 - TGTGCCAGCAGCCGGTCGGGAGTATACGAGCAGTACTTC CASSRSGVYEQYF
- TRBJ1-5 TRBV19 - TGTGCCAGTAGTATAGACCGGCAGGGAAGATATATCAGCAATCAGCCCCAGCATTTT CASSIDRQGRYISNQPQHF
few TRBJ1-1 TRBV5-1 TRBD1 TGCGCCAGCAGCTTGACCGACAGGGTGGCCACTGAAGCTTTCTTT CASSLTDRVATEAFF
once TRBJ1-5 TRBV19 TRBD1 TGTGCCACACACCGGGACAGGGGCAATCAGCCCCAGCATTTT CATHRDRGNQPQHF
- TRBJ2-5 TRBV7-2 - TGTGCCAGCAAAAGAACGGGGGACCACCTAACCCAGTACTTC CASKRTGDHLTQYF
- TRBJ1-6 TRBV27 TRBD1 TGTGCCAGCAGTTTGACAGGGAATAATTCACCCCTCCACTTT CASSLTGNNSPLHF
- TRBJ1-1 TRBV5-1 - TGCGCCAGCAGCTGGACTCCGAACACTGAAGCTTTCTTT CASSWTPNTEAFF
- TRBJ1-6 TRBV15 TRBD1 TGTGCCACCAGCAGAGACAGGGGGTTCTCCTATAATTCACCCCTCCACTTT CATSRDRGFSYNSPLHF
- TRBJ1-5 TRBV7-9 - TGTGCCAGCAGCATGACAGAGAGCAATCAGCCCCAGCATTTT CASSMTESNQPQHF
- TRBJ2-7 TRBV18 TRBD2 TGTGCCAGCACCCAGGCAACTAGCGGGAGAGGGTCCTACGAGCAGTACTTC CASTQATSGRGSYEQYF
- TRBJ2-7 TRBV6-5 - TGTGCCAGCAGTTACTCGATTGTGGACAGCCCCTACGAGCAGTACTTC CASSYSIVDSPYEQYF
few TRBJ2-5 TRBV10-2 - TGCGCCAGCTCTCTCTCCACATGGGAGACCCAGTACTTC CASSLSTWETQYF
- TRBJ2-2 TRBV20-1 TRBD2 TGCAGTGCTAGTAGGACTAGCGGGAGGAGGGAGCTGTTTTTT CSASRTSGRRELFF
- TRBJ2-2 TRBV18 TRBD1 TGTGCCAGCTCACCAGTCGGGACAGGGAACACCGGGGAGCTGTTTTTT CASSPVGTGNTGELFF
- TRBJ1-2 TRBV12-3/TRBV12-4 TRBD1 TGTGCCAGCAGTCACGGACAGGGCTTTGGCTACACCTTC CASSHGQGFGYTF
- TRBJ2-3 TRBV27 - TGTGCCAGCAGTTTGGAGATGGGGCAGTATTTT CASSLEMGQYF
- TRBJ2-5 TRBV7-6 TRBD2 TGTGCCAGCAGCTTAGCGGAGGGAGGGTTTGGAGAGACCCAGTACTTC CASSLAEGGFGETQYF
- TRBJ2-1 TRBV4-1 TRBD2 TGCGCCAGCAGCCAACCAACTAGCGGGTTTCCCTACAATGAGCAGTTCTTC CASSQPTSGFPYNEQFF
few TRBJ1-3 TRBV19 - TGTGCCAGTAGTATGTCGTACGCAGACACCATATATTTT CASSMSYADTIYF
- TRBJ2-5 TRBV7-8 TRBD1 TGTGCCAGCAGCTTATGGACAGGGGAGAAGACCCAGTACTTC CASSLWTGEKTQYF
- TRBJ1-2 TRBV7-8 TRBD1 TGTGCCAGCAGCTTAGACCAGGGGGCGAGAGGCTACACCTTC CASSLDQGARGYTF
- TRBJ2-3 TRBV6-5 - TGTTCGAGCCGGGACGGCCAGCAGACAGATACGCAGTATTTT CSSRDGQQTDTQYF
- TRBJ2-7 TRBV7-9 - TGTGCCAGCAGAAACAGGGACTACGAGCAGTACTTC CASRNRDYEQYF
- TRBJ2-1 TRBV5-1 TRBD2 TGCGCCAGCAGCTTGGCCTGGGGGGGAACCACGTACAATGAGCAGTTCTTC CASSLAWGGTTYNEQFF
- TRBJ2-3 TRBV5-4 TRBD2 TGTGCCAGCAGCTTGGGACTAGCGGCAAGAACAGATACGCAGTATTTT CASSLGLAARTDTQYF
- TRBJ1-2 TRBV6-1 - TGTGCCAGCAGTGACAGACAGTCGGCCCCGGCGGCTTATGGCTACACCTTC CASSDRQSAPAAYGYTF
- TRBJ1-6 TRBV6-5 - TGTGCCAGCGTCCGACAGGTCGGGGGGAATTCACCCCTCCACTTT CASVRQVGGNSPLHF
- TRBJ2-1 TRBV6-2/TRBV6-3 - TGTGCCAGCAGTTACGGGGGGACGGCGATTTACAATGAGCAGTTCTTC CASSYGGTAIYNEQFF
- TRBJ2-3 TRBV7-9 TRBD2 TGTGCCACGGGCGGGAGAGCAGATACGCAGTATTTT CATGGRADTQYF
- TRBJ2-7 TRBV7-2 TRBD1 TGTGCCAGCAGCATACAGGGGGCGCAAAGGCTCGGCGAGCAGTACTTC CASSIQGAQRLGEQYF
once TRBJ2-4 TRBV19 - TGTGCCAGTAGTATGGGAGGGGGACTAAACATTCAGTACTTC CASSMGGGLNIQYF
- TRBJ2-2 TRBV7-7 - TGTGCCAGCAGCTTTGGGGGAAACACCGGGGAGCTGTTTTTT CASSFGGNTGELFF
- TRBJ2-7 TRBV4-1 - TGCGCCAGCAGCCAAGACTACGAGCAGTACTTC CASSQDYEQYF
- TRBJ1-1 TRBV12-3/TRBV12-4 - TGTGCCAGCAGCCCTTCCCGTTTTGGTGAAGCTTTCTTT CASSPSRFGEAFF
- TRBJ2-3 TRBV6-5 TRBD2 TGTGCCAGCAATGGGGCTAGCGGGAGCACAGATACGCAGTATTTT CASNGASGSTDTQYF
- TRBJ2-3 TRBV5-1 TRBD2 TGCGCCAGCAGCTTGGCCGGGACTAGCGGACACACAGATACGCAGTATTTT CASSLAGTSGHTDTQYF
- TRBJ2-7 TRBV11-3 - TGTGCCAGCAGCTTAGGGGCCTCCTACGAGCAGTACTTC CASSLGASYEQYF
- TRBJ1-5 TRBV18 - TGTGCCAGCTCACACGCCCGATTCAATCAGCCCCAGCATTTT CASSHARFNQPQHF
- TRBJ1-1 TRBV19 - TGTGCCAGTAGACCACAGGGAATGAACACTGAAGCTTTCTTT CASRPQGMNTEAFF
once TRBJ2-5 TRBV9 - TGTGCCAGCAGCCGGAGGTTTCAAGAGACCCAGTACTTC CASSRRFQETQYF
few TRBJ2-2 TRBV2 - TGTGCCAGCACCCCTGACGGGGCGAACACCGGGGAGCTGTTTTTT CASTPDGANTGELFF
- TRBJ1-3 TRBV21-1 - TGTGCCAGCAGCAAAGCGGACAGGCTTGGAAACACCATATATTTT CASSKADRLGNTIYF
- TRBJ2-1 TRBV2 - TGTGCCAGCCAGGGATCCTCCTACAATGAGCAGTTCTTC CASQGSSYNEQFF
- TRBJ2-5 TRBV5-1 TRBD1 TGCGCCAGCAGCTTGGCCTCAGGGGGAATGCTCCAAGAGACCCAGTACTTC CASSLASGGMLQETQYF
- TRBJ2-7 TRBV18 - TGTGCCAGCTCACCGTGGCAGGGCCCAAGTGAGCAGTACTTC CASSPWQGPSEQYF
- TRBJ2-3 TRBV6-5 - TGTGCCGCCCGACTAACCGGAAGCACAGATACGCAGTATTTT CAARLTGSTDTQYF
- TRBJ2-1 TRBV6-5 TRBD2 TGTGCTACTAGCGGGGGGGATGGTGAGCAGTTCTTC CATSGGDGEQFF
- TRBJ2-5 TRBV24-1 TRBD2 TGTGCCACCAGTGACCCGAGCGGGGCGGAAGAGACCCAGTACTTC CATSDPSGAEETQYF